The clone carrying this TCR beta chain was seen many times. This beta chain represents an off-target read in a library built for alpha chains; its size is of limited meaning. This sample is part of a study of spatial heterogeneity in lung cancer. On the study more broadly: Each time, sequencing found more beta-chain sequences than alpha-chain sequences.

The time point is: sample taken at primary tumor resection. Whole RNA was taken from tumor, nontumor lung or frozen PBMC; it was then sequenced unsorted. The donor population consisted of just over 70 patients with untreated, early-stage non-small cell lung cancer. TCRdb processed the 5' RACE reads anew with MiXCR; each CDR3 protein has one entry. The data contain 2,700 or so distinct CDR3 sequences, about 8.5% of them seen just once; the ten biggest clones take up more than 35%. V was pared by 3 bases and J by 5 bases, with 9 bases of the junction left unmatched. CDR1 is MNHEY and CDR2 is SMNVEV in the germline V gene (reference sequence). This CDR3 contains 15 residues.

The receptor was derived from a male donor with early-stage non-small cell lung cancer. This chain connects TRBV27 to TRBJ2-5, with 7 bases identical to TRBD2. Sample: normal lung tissue next to the tumor, taken at surgery. The CDR3 coding sequence is TGTGCCAGCAGTTTTCTGGCGGGAGCTGTGGAGACCCAGTACTTC. Encoded protein: CASSFLAGAVETQYF.